These T cell receptor beta chains were read from a single sample in a study of OX40 agonist ivuxolimab in advanced cancers. Method: immunoSEQ multiplex PCR; TCRdb's copy keeps in-frame clones and lacks some. The repertoire includes 35,000 to 45,000 clones, 65% to 90% of them detected once, and roughly 2.2% sits in the top ten. The source was CD4+ or CD8+ T cells sorted from blood, collected in a trial of the OX40 agonist ivuxolimab. The receptors were sampled from an adult with an advanced solid tumor such as melanoma, head and neck, liver or kidney cancer. Each CDR3 is given with its conserved first and last residue. Fields, in order: D gene, V gene, J gene, clone size, CDR3 DNA, CDR3 protein. A D gene is named only where the DNA matches it firmly. Clone size appears in some rows only: once, few, many, or a class for an expanded clone.

>TRBD2|TRBV7-3|TRBJ2-1|-
TGTGCCAGCAGCCTCAGTGGGACTAGCGGGAATATCTCCTACAATGAGCAGTTCTTC
CASSLSGTSGNISYNEQFF
>TRBD2|TRBV6-1|TRBJ2-4|-
TGTGCCAGCAGTGGGACTCGAGGGCCTAGCGGGAGTGGTGGAAACATTCAGTACTTC
CASSGTRGPSGSGGNIQYF
>-|TRBV19|TRBJ1-5|-
TGTGCCAGTAGGGTACCCGGGCTTAATCAGCCCCAGCATTTT
CASRVPGLNQPQHF
>TRBD1|TRBV7-8|TRBJ2-2|-
TGTGCCAGCAGCCCCGGGACAGGGTCTTTCACCGGGGAGCTGTTTTTT
CASSPGTGSFTGELFF
>-|TRBV27|TRBJ2-7|-
TGTGCCAGCAGAGCGGGCGACCCCACCTACGAGCAGTACTTC
CASRAGDPTYEQYF
>TRBD1|TRBV5-4|TRBJ2-2|few
TGTGCCAGCAGCCCTTCCGGGACAGGGCGAACCGGGGAGCTGTTTTTT
CASSPSGTGRTGELFF
>TRBD1|TRBV23-1|TRBJ1-6|-
TGCGCCAGCAGTCAAACAGGGGGGCATTCACCCCTCCACTTT
CASSQTGGHSPLHF
>-|TRBV6-5|TRBJ1-5|once
TGTGCCAGCAGTTATACGGCGGTCGGGCAGCCCCAGCATTTT
CASSYTAVGQPQHF
>-|TRBV11-2|TRBJ1-2|-
TGTGCCAGCAGCTTAACTCGGGGGAATAACTATGGCTACACCTTC
CASSLTRGNNYGYTF
>TRBD1|TRBV6-6|TRBJ2-7|once
TGTGCCAGCAGGAAGGGACAGGGGGCGGGCTACGAGCAGTACTTC
CASRKGQGAGYEQYF
>-|TRBV29-1|TRBJ2-5|large
TGCAGCGTTGAAGATGCGAGGGGCAGGCAAGAGACCCAGTACTTC
CSVEDARGRQETQYF
>-|TRBV2|TRBJ1-1|-
TGTGCCAGCGGCACAGGGATGAACACTGAAGCTTTCTTT
CASGTGMNTEAFF
>TRBD1|TRBV18|TRBJ1-4|-
TGTGCCAGCTCACGACAGGGGAGTAATGAAAAACTGTTTTTT
CASSRQGSNEKLFF
>TRBD2|TRBV11-2|TRBJ2-5|-
TGTGCCAGCAGCTTAGATCTAGGAGTGGGGGGGGAGACCCAGTACTTC
CASSLDLGVGGETQYF
>TRBD1|TRBV2|TRBJ2-5|-
TGTGCCAGCACCAAGACAGGGAGAGAGACCCAGTACTTC
CASTKTGRETQYF
>-|TRBV9|TRBJ1-3|-
TGTGCCAGCAGCGTATATGACGACTCTTCTGGAAACACCATATATTTT
CASSVYDDSSGNTIYF
>-|TRBV28|TRBJ1-6|once
TGTGCCAGCCGTTCGGGCTCCTATAATTCACCCCTCCACTTT
CASRSGSYNSPLHF
>-|TRBV30|TRBJ2-5|once
TGTGCCTGGAGTCCCTACTTGACGGTCCAAGAGACCCAGTACTTC
CAWSPYLTVQETQYF
>-|TRBV5-6|TRBJ1-2|-
TGTGCCAGCAGTCCTGGACCTTTTAACTATGGCTACACCTTC
CASSPGPFNYGYTF
>-|TRBV18|TRBJ1-5|-
TGTGCCAGCTCACCGTCCATCCCAACGGGGAGTCAGCCCCAGCATTTT
CASSPSIPTGSQPQHF
>-|TRBV10-2|TRBJ2-3|few
TGCGCCAGCAGTCAACAGCGTAGCACAGATACGCAGTATTTT
CASSQQRSTDTQYF
>-|TRBV14|TRBJ2-4|-
TGTGCCAGCAGCCAAGTCCCAACAGTAGGGGATCAGTACTTC
CASSQVPTVGDQYF
>-|TRBV4-1|TRBJ1-4|once
TGCGCCAGCAGCCAAGATTACATGGCCGTGCGTGAAGAACTGTTTTTT
CASSQDYMAVREELFF
>TRBD1|TRBV6-1|TRBJ1-2|-
TGTGCCAGCGACCCCCTGGGACAGGGCTATGGCTACACCTTC
CASDPLGQGYGYTF
>TRBD2|TRBV18|TRBJ2-5|-
TGTGCCAGCTCATTACAAAGGCCTCGAGCGGGGGGGATACAAGAGACCCAGTACTTC
CASSLQRPRAGGIQETQYF
>-|TRBV5-4|TRBJ1-1|-
TGTGCCAGCAGCTTGGACAGAGACACTGAAGCTTTCTTT
CASSLDRDTEAFF
>TRBD2|TRBV7-2|TRBJ2-7|-
TGTGCCAGCAGCTCCAACACCGGGACTAGCGGGGGCGAGCAGTACTTC
CASSSNTGTSGGEQYF
>-|TRBV19|TRBJ1-2|-
TGTGCCAGTAGTATAGTTGATCGAGATGGCTACACCTTC
CASSIVDRDGYTF
>TRBD1|TRBV6-5|TRBJ2-7|-
TGTGCCTCGCAGGGGGTTACCTACGAGCAGTACTTC
CASQGVTYEQYF
>-|TRBV9|TRBJ2-2|-
TGTGCCAGCAGCGTAGACGTCGCGAACACCGGGGAGCTGTTTTTT
CASSVDVANTGELFF
>TRBD2|TRBV7-6|TRBJ2-3|few
TGTGCCAGCAGCTTAGCTGCTAGCGGGAGGTTCACAGATACGCAGTATTTT
CASSLAASGRFTDTQYF
>-|TRBV7-8|TRBJ1-3|-
TGTGCCAGCAGCGCTGACACGTTGGACACCATATATTTT
CASSADTLDTIYF
>-|TRBV4-1|TRBJ1-5|-
TGCGCCAGCAGCCAAGAACCCCCAGGGAACGGTCAGCCCCAGCATTTT
CASSQEPPGNGQPQHF
>-|TRBV11-2|TRBJ2-6|few
TGTGCCACCAGGCGGGTGGCTGGGGCCAACGTCCTGACTTTC
CATRRVAGANVLTF
>TRBD1|TRBV7-9|TRBJ2-4|few
TGTGCCAGCAGCCCTTTAAGACAGGGGGCCAAAAACATTCAGTACTTC
CASSPLRQGAKNIQYF
>-|TRBV10-2|TRBJ1-2|few
TGCGCCAGCAGTCAGCGCGGGGATGGCTACACCTTC
CASSQRGDGYTF
>-|TRBV7-6|TRBJ1-4|-
TGTGCCAGCAGCTTAAAATTGGGTGGAAAACTGTTTTTT
CASSLKLGGKLFF
>-|TRBV5-8|TRBJ1-5|-
TGTGCCAGCAGCTTAGGACCGATGGGCAATCAGCCCCAGCATTTT
CASSLGPMGNQPQHF
>-|TRBV19|TRBJ2-6|-
TGTGCCAGTAGTATGAGTAGCCGGGACATACTCTCTGGGGCCAACGTCCTGACTTTC
CASSMSSRDILSGANVLTF
>-|TRBV5-6|TRBJ2-2|few
TGTGCCAGCAGCTTAGACACCGGGGAGCTGTTTTTT
CASSLDTGELFF
>TRBD1|TRBV9|TRBJ1-6|-
TGTGCCAGCAGCGGGAGGGACAGACCCTATAATTCACCCCTCCACTTT
CASSGRDRPYNSPLHF
>-|TRBV20-1|TRBJ2-1|-
TGCATGCCGGAAGGCAATGAGCAGTTCTTC
CMPEGNEQFF
>-|TRBV11-2|TRBJ1-1|-
TGTGCCAGCAGCTTAACCCCAGGGATGAACACTGAAGCTTTCTTT
CASSLTPGMNTEAFF
>TRBD2|TRBV4-2|TRBJ2-1|-
TGTGCCAGCAGCCAAGAGGGGCTAGCGGGAAACAATGAGCAGTTCTTC
CASSQEGLAGNNEQFF
>-|TRBV5-1|TRBJ2-2|-
TGCGCTACCACAATATCCTCTAGCCTAAACACCGGGGAGCTGTTTTTT
CATTISSSLNTGELFF
>-|TRBV10-2|TRBJ1-1|once
TGCGCCAGCAGTGAGTCGATTGGACAAGGGGACACTGAAGCTTTCTTT
CASSESIGQGDTEAFF
>-|TRBV27|TRBJ1-3|-
TGTGCCAGCAGTATTATATGGGGGGATGGAAACACCATATATTTT
CASSIIWGDGNTIYF
>TRBD1|TRBV28|TRBJ1-1|-
TGTGCCAGCACCAGCTCCACAGGGGGCTGGACTGAAGCTTTCTTT
CASTSSTGGWTEAFF
>-|TRBV5-8|TRBJ2-7|-
TGTGCCAGCAGCCGTAATTTTCTACAACCGAGCTCCTACGAGCAGTACTTC
CASSRNFLQPSSYEQYF
>TRBD2|TRBV2|TRBJ2-3|-
TGTGCCAGCAGGCTAGCGGGAACGGGCACAGATACGCAGTATTTT
CASRLAGTGTDTQYF
>-|TRBV10-3|TRBJ2-7|-
TGTGCCATCAGTGAGTGGGGTTCAGGGAGGGAGCAGTACTTC
CAISEWGSGREQYF
>-|TRBV2|TRBJ2-7|-
TGTGCCAGCAATAAGGACGTTACCTACGAGCAGTACTTC
CASNKDVTYEQYF
>-|TRBV14|TRBJ2-3|-
TGTGCCAGCAGCCGCACGTCGCCGGGGGGCCCCCCCACAGATACGCAGTATTTT
CASSRTSPGGPPTDTQYF
>-|TRBV5-1|TRBJ2-3|-
TGCGCCAGCAGCTTTGCACGATCGGAGGGTACGCAGTATTTT
CASSFARSEGTQYF
>-|TRBV7-2|TRBJ2-7|-
TGTGCCAGCAGCCTAGACAACCGGCCCCTCAGCGAGCAGTACTTC
CASSLDNRPLSEQYF
>TRBD2|TRBV4-1|TRBJ2-3|-
TGCGCCAGCAGCCCGATATCGGGGGGGAGCACAGATACGCAGTATTTT
CASSPISGGSTDTQYF
>-|TRBV15|TRBJ1-6|-
TGTGCCACCGGCAGGGATAATTCACCCCTCCACTTT
CATGRDNSPLHF